One and the same sample provided the 17 T cell receptor beta chains below, sequenced in a study of T cell clonality in common variable immunodeficiency (dated by TCRdb to the mid-2010s). The library was obtained by the immunoSEQ multiplex PCR assay. TCRdb's version of the immuneACCESS table is confined to in-frame rearrangements and falls short of the full clone set. An unresolved V gene accounts for under half of the shortfall where checked; the remainder is of unknown origin. For this sample the table reports tens of thousands of clones, with no clone seen just once. The ten most abundant clones make up 1.7% of the sample. The material sequenced was peripheral blood mononuclear cells. Receptors were obtained from a person aged 18-70 years in good health.

In its sample, this clone was seen many times. The read falls 3 residues short of the CDR3 end, and the missing part is taken from the germline J gene. This chain uses TRBV12-3 or TRBV12-4 with TRBJ2-1, with 9 nucleotides matching TRBD1. The CDR3 totals 14 residues. The V and J ends lost 6 bases and 6 bases, in that order; junction bases with no gene match: 6. CDR3 amino acids: CASRLGTGLNEQFF. The CDR3 bases that were read are TGTGCCAGCAGGTTGGGGACAGGGCTCAATGAG.

The sample holds many counts of this clone. Sequencing ends 3 residues short of the CDR3 end; the germline J gene provides the rest. The chain couples TRBV5-1 to TRBJ2-2; D is perhaps TRBD1 or TRBD2 (6 bases each). This CDR3 has 13 amino acids. V gave up 4 bases and J gave up 4 bases, with 8 bases separating them. Germline V gives CDR1 SGHRS, CDR2 YFSETQ. The CDR3 region is CASSGGGTGELFF. The covered CDR3 bases are TGCGCCAGCAGCGGAGGGGGCACCGGGGAG.

This clone was seen repeatedly, ten times or more. The CDR3 end lies 3 residues beyond the end of the read and is filled in from the germline J gene. The chain recombines TRBV20-1 with TRBJ1-5; D unresolved. Trimming pared 6 bases from V and 2 bases from J, leaving 17 bases between. The length of the CDR3 is 15 residues. Germline V gene sequence: CDR1 DFQATT, CDR2 SNEGSKA (reference sequence). Here the CDR3 reads CSAMWVSGGNQPQHF. The part of the CDR3 DNA that was read is TGCAGTGCCATGTGGGTGAGCGGAGGCAATCAGCCC.

This clone was observed at least ten times. CDR3 DNA, as far as it was read: TGTGCCATCAGGACTGAGGCTGAA. This gives the protein CAIRTEAE. The CDR3, in full, reads CAIRTEAEAFF. V usage is TRBV10-3 and J usage is TRBJ1-1; the D is unclear. Sequencing ends 3 residues short of the CDR3 end; the germline J gene provides the rest. V lost 6 bases, J lost 6 bases, and 8 bases lay in between. CDR1 ENHRY and CDR2 SYGVKD come from the germline V gene. CDR3 length: 11 amino acids.

This clone is medium-sized (0.01 to 0.1%). The CDR3 extends 3 residues past the end of the read, so its final part is completed from the germline J gene. V usage is TRBV7-3 and J usage is TRBJ2-3; D call uncertain. Germline lookup yields CDR1 SGHTA and CDR2 FQGTGA. There are 13 residues in the CDR3. Trimming stripped 2 bases from V and 1 base from J, with 4 bases between. The CDR3 loop reads CASSLYGTDTQYF. CDR3 bases read: TGTGCCAGCAGCTTATATGGCACAGATACG. The variable domain in full, with the rest retrieved from reference TRBV7-3 and TRBJ2-3, is GAGVSQTPSNKVTEKGKYVELRCDPISGHTALYWYRQSLGQGPEFLIYFQGTGAADDSGLPNDRFFAVRPEGSVSTLKIQRTERGDSAVYLCASSLYGTDTQYFGPGTRLTVL.

At least ten counts were recorded for this clone. The CDR3 is cut off 3 residues early in the read; its end comes from the germline J gene. The chain employs TRBV5-6 and TRBJ2-2; 7 positions agree with TRBD1. Trimming took 0 bases from V and 5 from J; bases not matched to a gene: 4. In germline, CDR1 is SGHDT, CDR2 YYEEEE. The CDR3 runs to 15 residues. The DNA read from the CDR3 is TGTGCCAGCAGCTTGGTGACAGGGTGGACCGGGGAG. Translation: CASSLVTGWTGE. The full-length CDR3 reads as CASSLVTGWTGELFF.

There are many counts of this clone. The read terminates 3 residues ahead of where the CDR3 ends, so the germline J gene completes it. The rearrangement links TRBV7-6 to TRBJ1-2, with 7 bases fitting TRBD1. V shed 2 bases, J shed 3 bases, and the junction held 12 bases outside the gene matches. The CDR3 contains 17 residues. Germline-derived CDR1 and CDR2 are SGHVS and FNYEAQ. The sequenced part of the CDR3 DNA is TGTGCCAGCAGCTTATCGCCAGGGGGATATCGGGACTATGGC. Translation: CASSLSPGGYRDYG. The whole CDR3 reads CASSLSPGGYRDYGYTF.

This clone was seen many times. The CDR3 bases that were read are TGCGCCAGCAGGGCCGCGGGCGCAGATACG. Amino acid sequence: CASRAAGADT. The whole CDR3 is CASRAAGADTQYF. This chain joins TRBV10-2 and TRBJ2-3; D possibly corresponds to TRBD2 (5 bases). The observed sequence ends 3 residues before the CDR3 terminus, with the missing tail filled in from the germline J gene. Trimming stripped 6 bases from V and 4 bases from J, with 11 bases between. The CDR3 length is 13 residues. From germline, CDR1 is WSHSY and CDR2 SAAADI.

This clone has ten or more counts. The CDR3 end is not reached by the read, which stops 3 residues before it; the germline J gene fills it in. The rearrangement links TRBV5-6 to TRBJ1-1; 8 bases match TRBD1. CDR1 is SGHDT and CDR2 is YYEEEE in the germline V gene. The CDR3 has 15 amino acids. With V trimmed by 7 bases and J by 3 bases, 11 bases remained unmatched. CDR3 bases read: TGTGCCAGCCGATACAGGGGGATTGTGGACACTGAA. Translation gives CASRYRGIVDTE. The full-length CDR3 reads as CASRYRGIVDTEAFF.

This clone was seen at least ten times. The read comes to an end 3 residues before the CDR3 does, leaving the germline J gene to fill in the end. The chain is built from TRBV7-6 and TRBJ1-5; 8 bases fit TRBD1. J was trimmed by 8 bases and V by 5 bases; bases with no gene match: 11. CDR3 length: 15 amino acids. Germline V gene lookup returns CDR1 SGHVS and CDR2 FNYEAQ. CDR3 bases read: TGTGCCAGCAGCCAGGCCGCAGGACAGGGAAAGCCC. This translates into CASSQAAGQGKP. The whole CDR3 sequence is CASSQAAGQGKPQHF.

This clone was counted many times. The read ends 3 residues shy of where the CDR3 ends; the end is completed using the germline J gene. V is TRBV19 and J is TRBJ2-1, with 7 bases aligning to TRBD2. This CDR3 spans 16 amino acids. The trim removed 4 bases at V and 6 bases at J, leaving 12 bases unmatched. Looked up from germline, CDR1 is LNHDA and CDR2 is SQIVND (reference sequence). The sequenced CDR3 bases are TGTGCCAGTAGTACCGCGAGAGCGGGGATCCTCAATGAG. Protein product: CASSTARAGILNE. The full CDR3 is CASSTARAGILNEQFF.

This clone showed up many times. The read terminates 3 residues ahead of where the CDR3 ends, so the germline J gene completes it. This chain links TRBV2 with TRBJ2-1, with D possibly TRBD1 on 6 matching bases. CDR3 length: 14 residues. Germline-derived CDR1 and CDR2 are SNHLY and FYNNEI. The V end was cut by 6 bases, the J end by 6 bases, with 15 bases between. The part of the CDR3 DNA that was read is TGTGCCAGCAGGCTACAGGGTTCAGGCAATGAG. It codes for CASRLQGSGNE. The full CDR3 sequence reads CASRLQGSGNEQFF.

This clone was detected many times. The CDR3 extends 3 residues past the end of the read, so its final part is completed from the germline J gene. The chain employs TRBV2 and TRBJ2-2; 14 bases are shared with TRBD2. Germline assignment: CDR1 SNHLY and CDR2 FYNNEI. The CDR3 totals 18 residues. Trimming removed 5 bases from V and 6 bases from J; junction bases left unmatched: 11. CDR3 DNA (partial): TGTGCCAGCAGTAAAAAGACTAGCGGGGGGGCCTTATCCGGGGAG. Translating it yields CASSKKTSGGALSGE. The full CDR3 is CASSKKTSGGALSGELFF.

This clone was counted many times. The CDR3 goes on 3 residues after the read ends, and that part is filled in from the germline J gene. This sequence joins TRBV5-1 and TRBJ1-4, with TRBD1 matching over 9 bases. V was pared by 4 bases and J by 8 bases, with 3 bases of the junction left unmatched. Germline V lookup: CDR1 SGHRS, CDR2 YFSETQ. The CDR3 extends over 13 amino acids. CDR3 DNA (partial): TGCGCCAGCAGCCATGACAGGGGGGAAAAA. Translated, it gives CASSHDRGEK. The whole CDR3 region reads CASSHDRGEKLFF.

This clone was picked up many times. The CDR3 end is not reached by the read, which stops 3 residues before it; the germline J gene fills it in. The V and J genes are TRBV20-1 and TRBJ1-1, with TRBD1 as a possible D gene (5 bases). Between the trimmed V and J ends, which lost 2 bases and 0 bases, there was a span of 16 bases. Germline CDR1 DFQATT, CDR2 SNEGSKA (reference sequence). The CDR3 sequence is 16 residues long. Incomplete CDR3 DNA: TGCAGTGCTAGAAGGAGGGGACTTAAGCTGAACACTGAA. It translates to CSARRRGLKLNTE. The complete CDR3 protein is CSARRRGLKLNTEAFF.

A word on this clone: The read gets to within 3 residues of the CDR3 end, and the germline J gene fills in the rest. This rearrangement joins TRBV10-2 to TRBJ2-7, with 7 bases lining up with TRBD2. Germline V gene data show CDR1 as WSHSY and CDR2 as SAAADI. The junction had 10 bases not matched to a gene; V was cut back by 2 bases and J by 6 bases. The CDR3 contains 15 residues. CDR3 residues: CASSESGAPNPEQYF. CDR3 bases read: TGCGCCAGCAGTGAGAGCGGGGCGCCTAACCCCGAG.

The table lists this clone with many counts. The read falls 3 residues short of the CDR3 end, and the missing part is taken from the germline J gene. This chain joins TRBV7-9 and TRBJ2-7; 8 positions agree with TRBD1. V shed 2 bases and J 0 bases; nucleotides not matched to a gene: 3. Per germline, CDR1 SEHNR and CDR2 FQNEAQ (reference sequence). This CDR3 comprises 15 residues. The part of the CDR3 DNA that was read is TGTGCCAGCAGCTTAAGACAGGGGAGCTCCTACGAG. Its translation: CASSLRQGSSYE. The complete CDR3 protein is CASSLRQGSSYEQYF.